The 17 T cell receptor beta chains reported below all come from one sample, sequenced in a study of regulatory T cells in long-lasting Graves disease. Researchers made TCR beta libraries by using iRepertoire HTBI primers and running Arm-PCR on CDR3 regions. TCRdb analysed the multiplex PCR reads with MiXCR anew, one entry per CDR3 protein. The data show approximately 490,000 distinct CDR3 sequences, about a sixth seen once. The time point here: newly diagnosed GD, antithyroid drugs for less than 3 months. With RNA extracted from PBMCs as input, the TCR library was made. These data were also reused for a study on T cells in Graves' hyperthyroidism and ophthalmopathy.

Sample: peripheral blood mononuclear cells (PBMCs), taken at new diagnosis, from a patient treated with antithyroid drugs. These receptors all stem from a middle-aged man with Graves disease.

This clonotype was picked up many times. The chain combines TRBV6-1 with TRBJ1-5; D gene uncertain. The germline gives CDR1 MNHNS, CDR2 SASEGT. Trimming shortened V by 1 base and J by 3 bases, and 4 bases separated the two germline ends. The CDR3 covers 13 residues. CDR3 loop: CASSEDPNQPQHF. CDR3 DNA: TGTGCCAGCAGTGAAGACCCCAATCAGCCCCAGCATTTT.

This clonotype was seen ten or more times. This rearrangement joins TRBV11-2 to TRBJ2-7, with 15 bases lining up with TRBD2. CDR1 and CDR2 (germline): SGHAT, FQNNGV. This CDR3 region has 19 residues. J gave up 1 base and V 5 bases, and 12 bases lay outside the gene matches. CDR3 sequence: CASSHVGLAGGLYSYEQYF. The CDR3 nucleotides read TGTGCCAGCAGCCACGTTGGACTAGCGGGAGGGCTCTATTCCTACGAGCAGTACTTC.

This clonotype was observed at least ten times. The V and J genes are TRBV12-3 or TRBV12-4 and TRBJ1-1; D unresolved. The V end was cut by 5 bases, the J end by 4 bases, with 17 bases between. CDR3 length: 15 residues. The CDR3 sequence: CASSGPQGSGTEAFF. CDR3 nucleotides: TGTGCCAGCAGTGGACCACAAGGGTCGGGCACTGAAGCTTTCTTT.

With regard to this clonotype: One base away lies a much larger clone, so this may be a sequencing read error. The CDR3 nucleotides are TGTGCCACCAGCAACCGGAGGGTATCAAAGACCCAGTACTTC. Translated: CATSNRRVSKTQYF. The rearrangement uses TRBV3-1 and TRBJ2-5; D is possibly TRBD2 (6 bases). The CDR3 consists of 14 residues. Germline-derived CDR1 and CDR2 are LGHDT and YNNKEL (reference sequence).

On this clonotype itself: A much larger clone lies one base from this, so it may be a read error. This CDR3 is missing its conserved last phenylalanine or tryptophan, likely due to a read error. V and J are TRBV6-2 or TRBV6-3 and TRBJ2-3, with D uncertain. Trimming cost V 0 bases and J 8 bases, with 15 bases left between them. The CDR3 sequence is 15 residues long. Germline CDR1 is MNHEY and CDR2 is SVGEGT. The CDR3 loop reads CASSYSTGGDGTQYL. The CDR3 DNA sequence: TGTGCCAGCAGTTACTCGACGGGCGGCGACGGTACGCAGTATTTG.

This clonotype was picked up many times. DNA of the CDR3: TGTGCCAGCAGAGATACTACAGGACCGAACACCGGGGAGCTGTTTTTT. Translation gives CASRDTTGPNTGELFF. The J gene is TRBJ2-2, the V gene TRBV2; possibly TRBD1 for D (5 bases). The V end lost 6 bases, the J end lost 0 bases, and 14 bases lay between the germline ends. CDR3 size: 16 residues. Germline values: CDR1 SNHLY, CDR2 FYNNEI. Based on the CDR3 plus reference TRBV2 and TRBJ2-2, the full variable domain is EPEVTQTPSHQVTQMGQEVILRCVPISNHLYFYWYRQILGQKVEFLVSFYNNEISEKSEIFDDQFSVERPDGSNFTLKIRSTKLEDSAMYFCASRDTTGPNTGELFFGEGSRLTVL.

This clonotype was picked up many times. The V and J genes are TRBV7-2 and TRBJ2-5; 9 positions agree with TRBD2. The CDR3 covers 15 residues. Germline CDR1 is SGHTA and CDR2 is FQGNSA. The V segment lost 10 bases and the J segment 1 base; nucleotides outside the gene matches: 10. CDR3 DNA: TGTGCCACCCACAGGACTAGCGACTCCCAAGAGACCCAGTACTTC. Protein sequence: CATHRTSDSQETQYF.

This clonotype was detected many times. CDR3 sequence reads: CASSEAGGSYEKLFF. The CDR3 DNA reads TGTGCCAGCAGTGAAGCCGGTGGCAGCTATGAAAAACTGTTTTTT. The gene calls are TRBV2 and TRBJ1-4; D is uncertain. V was clipped by 0 bases and J by 6 bases, with 11 bases between them. The CDR3 is 15 amino acids. Looked up from germline, CDR1 is SNHLY and CDR2 is FYNNEI. The entire variable domain, with the rest obtained from reference TRBV2 and TRBJ1-4, is as follows: EPEVTQTPSHQVTQMGQEVILRCVPISNHLYFYWYRQILGQKVEFLVSFYNNEISEKSEIFDDQFSVERPDGSNFTLKIRSTKLEDSAMYFCASSEAGGSYEKLFFGSGTQLSVL.

This clonotype was detected a few times. The rearrangement joins TRBV5-1 to TRBJ2-1, with 9 bases that match TRBD2. Unmatched junction bases numbered 3, after V lost 7 bases and J lost 7 bases. The length of the CDR3 is 12 residues. Germline values: CDR1 SGHRS, CDR2 YFSETQ. The CDR3 bases are TGCGCCAGCGGGCGGGAGGGTAATGAGCAGTTCTTC. As protein: CASGREGNEQFF.

The chain employs TRBV19 and TRBJ2-7; a possible D gene is TRBD1 (6 bases). Between the trimmed V and J ends, which lost 5 bases and 0 bases, there was a span of 17 bases. The CDR3 runs to 16 residues. Germline V gene lookup returns CDR1 LNHDA and CDR2 SQIVND (reference sequence). CDR3 nucleotides: TGTGCCAGTAGTCTCATCCACGTGGACAGCTCCTACGAGCAGTACTTC. Protein product: CASSLIHVDSSYEQYF.

This clonotype has ten or more counts. V and J are TRBV5-1 and TRBJ2-1; the match to TRBD2 covers 10 bases. After removal of 3 bases from V and 4 bases from J, the junction contained 4 bases not matched to a gene. The CDR3 covers 15 residues. CDR1 and CDR2 from the germline V gene are SGHRS and YFSETQ. The CDR3 DNA follows: TGCGCCAGCAGCTCGTCGGGACTAGCGTACAATGAGCAGTTCTTC. The encoded protein is CASSSSGLAYNEQFF. The full variable domain, with the rest looked up from reference TRBV5-1 and TRBJ2-1, is KAGVTQTPRYLIKTRGQQVTLSCSPISGHRSVSWYQQTPGQGLQFLFEYFSETQRNKGNFPGRFSGRQFSNSRSEMNVSTLELGDSALYLCASSSSGLAYNEQFFGPGTRLTVL.

This chain links TRBV11-3 with TRBJ2-5, with D possibly matching TRBD2 (6 bases). This CDR3 has 15 amino acids. The V end lost 0 bases, the J end lost 5 bases, and 13 bases lay between the germline ends. Germline-derived CDR1 and CDR2 are SGHNT and YENEEA. As DNA, the CDR3 is TGTGCCAGCAGCTTAGATCCGGGGACTCGTGAGACCCAGTACTTC. It specifies CASSLDPGTRETQYF.

The sample holds many counts of this clonotype. The chain joins TRBV11-2 to TRBJ1-1; D call uncertain. The CDR3 runs to 13 residues. From germline, CDR1 is SGHAT and CDR2 FQNNGV. Trimming shortened V by 0 bases and J by 9 bases, and 11 bases separated the two germline ends. CDR3 residues: CASSLEANGKAFF. For the CDR3, the DNA is TGTGCCAGCAGCTTAGAGGCAAATGGGAAAGCTTTCTTT.

With regard to this clonotype: A much larger clonotype is one base distant, so this may be a read error. The CDR3 nucleotides are TGTGCCAGCAGTGAATGGGGACTAGCGGGAGTAGGTATTGAGCAGTTCTTC. As protein: CASSEWGLAGVGIEQFF. The chain employs TRBV25-1 and TRBJ2-1, with 14 nucleotides matching TRBD2. Unmatched junction bases numbered 8, after V lost 1 base and J lost 9 bases. Germline assignment: CDR1 MGHDK and CDR2 SYGVNS. The CDR3 loop spans 17 amino acids.

This clonotype was detected a few times. J is TRBJ2-2 and V is TRBV28; weak D call: TRBD2 (6 bases). The CDR3 runs 14 residues. Trimming removed 6 bases at V and 4 bases at J, with 12 bases between. CDR1 MDHEN and CDR2 SYDVKM come from the germline V gene. The CDR3 loop reads CASRSGTSTGELFF. The DNA of the CDR3 is TGTGCCAGCAGGTCCGGGACTTCCACCGGGGAGCTGTTTTTT.

In this sample, this clonotype turned up many times. V gene TRBV28 combines with J gene TRBJ1-1; D is perhaps TRBD1 (6 bases). Germline V gene data show CDR1 as MDHEN and CDR2 as SYDVKM. V lost 3 bases and J lost 9, with 11 bases in between. The CDR3 loop spans 12 amino acids. The CDR3 region is CASSFGGGKAFF. The CDR3 nucleotides are TGTGCCAGCAGTTTTGGGGGGGGCAAAGCTTTCTTT.

This clonotype was seen ten or more times. V and J are TRBV2 and TRBJ1-3; D gene unclear. Germline-derived CDR1 and CDR2 are SNHLY and FYNNEI. The CDR3 runs 14 residues. Between the trimmed V and J ends, which lost 7 bases and 3 bases, there was a span of 13 bases. The DNA of the CDR3 is TGTGCCAGCACCCCGAACGGCGGTGGAAACACCATATATTTT. Translation gives CASTPNGGGNTIYF.